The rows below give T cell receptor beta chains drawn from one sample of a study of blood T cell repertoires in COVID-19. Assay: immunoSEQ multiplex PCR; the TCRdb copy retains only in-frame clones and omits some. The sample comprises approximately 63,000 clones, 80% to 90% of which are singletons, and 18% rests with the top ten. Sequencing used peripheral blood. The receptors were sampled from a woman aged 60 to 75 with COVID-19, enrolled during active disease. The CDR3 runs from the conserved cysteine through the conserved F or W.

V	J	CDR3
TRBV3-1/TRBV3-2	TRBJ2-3	CASSQEWGQYTQYF
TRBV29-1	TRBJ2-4	CSAGTGVAKNIQYF
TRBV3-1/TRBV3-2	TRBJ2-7	CASSRASVNYEQYF
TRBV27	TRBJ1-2	CASRSFGTGQGSYTF
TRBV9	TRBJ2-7	CASSVDGYEQYF
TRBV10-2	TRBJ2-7	CASSGGEYEQYF
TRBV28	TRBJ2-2	CASSSAVGHRKNTGELFF
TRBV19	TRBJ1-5	CASRPIQGSNQPQHF
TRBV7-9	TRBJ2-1	CASSPGQGRHEQFF
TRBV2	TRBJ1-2	CASSTQVANYGYTF
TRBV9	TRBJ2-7	CASSPRPKTGSQPYEQYF
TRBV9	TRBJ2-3	CASSVATGQSTDTQYF
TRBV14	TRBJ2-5	CASSKDRGRIETQYF
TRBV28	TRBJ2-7	CASSLGRGREVWPYEQYF
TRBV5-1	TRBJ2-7	CASSLVAGETYEQYF
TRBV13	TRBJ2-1	CASSYPQGLSYNEQFF
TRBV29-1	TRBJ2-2	CSVGSGRAGTGELFF
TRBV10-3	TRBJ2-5	CAISERNLAGGSKTQYF
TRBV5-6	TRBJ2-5	CASSLGGGETQYF
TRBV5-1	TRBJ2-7	CASSFSRIDYEQYF
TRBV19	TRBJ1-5	CASNAGTGDGQPQHF
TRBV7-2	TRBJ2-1	CASSFRAGARSYNEQFF
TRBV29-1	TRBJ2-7	CSVRGQDVEQYF
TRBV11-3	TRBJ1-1	CASSRWGQGIAEAFF
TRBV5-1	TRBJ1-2	CASSLTANYGYTF
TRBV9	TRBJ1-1	CASSELFTGFAEAFF
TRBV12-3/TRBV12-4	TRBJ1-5	CASGTGGNQPQHF
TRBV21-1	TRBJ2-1	CASSKERTSGRRYNEQFF
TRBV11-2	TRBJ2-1	CASSLGGESGLVRLYEQFF
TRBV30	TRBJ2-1	CAWATYNEQFF
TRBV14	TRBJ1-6	CASSSLTGKRSPLHF
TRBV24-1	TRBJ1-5	CATMGVLSNQPQHF